The 9 T cell receptor beta chains presented below share a single source sample, sequenced in a study of early stage breast cancer tumors. The method was immunoSEQ multiplex PCR; TCRdb's version includes in-frame clones alone and lacks a portion of them. The sample lists 3,300 or so clones; 60% to 75% were seen once. Sequencing was done on a sample of breast tumor tissue. The receptors derive from a person between 35 and 49 years old with breast cancer.

The chain combines TRBV7-9 with TRBJ2-3; D remains ambiguous. The V and J ends lost 5 bases and 7 bases respectively, with 7 bases between them. The CDR3 has 11 residues. Germline CDR1 reads SEHNR; CDR2 reads FQNEAQ (reference sequence). As DNA, the CDR3 is TGTGCCAGCAGCGCACCTAATACGCAGTATTTT. Translated, it gives CASSAPNTQYF.

This chain connects TRBV7-9 to TRBJ2-7; D uncertain. Trimming shortened V by 5 bases and J by 4 bases, and 12 bases separated the two germline ends. CDR1 and CDR2 from the germline V gene are SEHNR and FQNEAQ (reference sequence). This CDR3 spans 13 amino acids. CDR3 loop: CASSVVPRYEQYF. CDR3 sequence (DNA): TGTGCCAGCAGCGTAGTCCCCCGATACGAGCAGTACTTC. The variable domain in full, with the rest retrieved from reference TRBV7-9 and TRBJ2-7, is DTGVSQNPRHKITKRGQNVTFRCDPISEHNRLYWYRQTLGQGPEFLTYFQNEAQLEKSRLLSDRFSAERPKGSFSTLEIQRTEQGDSAMYLCASSVVPRYEQYFGPGTRLTVT.

This clone has only a few counts. J is TRBJ1-1 and V is TRBV19; D uncertain. From germline, CDR1 is LNHDA and CDR2 SQIVND (reference sequence). V was cut by 3 bases and J by 1 base, with 6 bases left in between. The CDR3 extends over 13 amino acids. CDR3 residues: CASSMRENTEAFF. CDR3 sequence (DNA): TGTGCCAGTAGTATGAGAGAGAACACTGAAGCTTTCTTT.

The CDR3 DNA sequence: TGTGCCAGCAGCCCCCGGGCCCCCGGGGAGACCCAGTACTTC. It specifies CASSPRAPGETQYF. V gene TRBV7-9 combines with J gene TRBJ2-5, with D unclear. CDR3 length: 14 amino acids. The germline V gene encodes CDR1 SEHNR and CDR2 FQNEAQ (reference sequence). V lost 5 bases to trimming and J lost 5 bases, with 15 bases between them.

This chain connects TRBV2 to TRBJ2-3, with unresolved D. The germline V gene has CDR1 SNHLY and CDR2 FYNNEI. V was clipped by 1 base and J by 2 bases, with 7 bases between them. The CDR3 loop spans 14 amino acids. CDR3 DNA sequence: TGTGCCAGCAGTGAAGTACAGAACACAGATACGCAGTATTTT. Amino acids: CASSEVQNTDTQYF.

This clone was observed a single time. This chain connects TRBV9 to TRBJ2-5, with D unresolved. Germline V gene sequence: CDR1 SGDLS, CDR2 YYNGEE. V lost 4 bases, J lost 4 bases, and 11 bases lay in between. The CDR3 consists of 13 residues. The CDR3 here is CASSPRGGETQYF. DNA for the CDR3: TGTGCCAGCAGCCCCCGAGGCGGAGAGACCCAGTACTTC.

This clone was counted a few times. The V call is TRBV2, the J call TRBJ2-1, with D possibly matching TRBD2 (6 bases). Germline V gene data show CDR1 as SNHLY and CDR2 as FYNNEI. The CDR3 loop spans 15 amino acids. Trimming pared 4 bases from V and 7 bases from J, leaving 17 bases between. CDR3 DNA: TGTGCCAGCAGTGGGACTACGGTAGCGGAAAATGAGCAGTTCTTC. Translating gives CASSGTTVAENEQFF.

The chain has TRBV29-1 and TRBJ2-3; 9 nucleotides agree with TRBD2. V lost 6 bases to trimming and J lost 0 bases; unmatched junction nucleotides: 7. CDR3 length equals 15 residues. The germline CDR1 and CDR2 sequences are SQVTM and ANQGSEA. The CDR3 DNA reads TGCAGCGTGCAGGGAACTAGCGGGAGCACAGATACGCAGTATTTT. As protein: CSVQGTSGSTDTQYF.

This clone has a handful of counts. The chain couples TRBV27 to TRBJ1-5; 8 bases are a match to TRBD1. This CDR3 comprises 14 residues. CDR1 and CDR2 (germline): MNHEY, SMNVEV (reference sequence). The V gene end was trimmed by 6 bases and the J gene end by 7 bases; junction bases not matched to a gene: 8. The CDR3 sequence: CASRSGGSGQPQHF. DNA for the CDR3: TGTGCCAGCAGGTCAGGGGGCTCGGGGCAGCCCCAGCATTTT.